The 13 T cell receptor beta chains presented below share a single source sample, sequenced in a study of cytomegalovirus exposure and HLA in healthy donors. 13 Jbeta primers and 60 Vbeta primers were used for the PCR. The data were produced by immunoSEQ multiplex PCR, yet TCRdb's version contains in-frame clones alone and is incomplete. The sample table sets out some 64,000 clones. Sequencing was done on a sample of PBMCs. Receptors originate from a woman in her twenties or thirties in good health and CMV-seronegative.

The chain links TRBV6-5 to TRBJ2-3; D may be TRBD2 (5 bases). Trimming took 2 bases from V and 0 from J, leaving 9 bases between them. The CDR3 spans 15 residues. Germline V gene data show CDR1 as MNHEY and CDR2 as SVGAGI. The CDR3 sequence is CASSYRTVSTDTQYF. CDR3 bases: TGTGCCAGCAGTTACCGGACTGTTAGCACAGATACGCAGTATTTT.

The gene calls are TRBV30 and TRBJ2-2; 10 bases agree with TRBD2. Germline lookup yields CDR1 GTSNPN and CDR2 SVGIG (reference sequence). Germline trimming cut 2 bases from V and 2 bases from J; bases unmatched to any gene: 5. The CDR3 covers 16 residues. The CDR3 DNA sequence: TGTGCCTGGAGTCTCGGACTAGCGGTAAACACCGGGGAGCTGTTTTTT. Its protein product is CAWSLGLAVNTGELFF. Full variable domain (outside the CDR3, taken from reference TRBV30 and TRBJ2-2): SQTIHQWPATLVQPVGSPLSLECTVEGTSNPNLYWYRQAAGRGLQLLFYSVGIGQISSEVPQNLSASRPQDRQFILSSKKLLLSDSGFYLCAWSLGLAVNTGELFFGEGSRLTVL.

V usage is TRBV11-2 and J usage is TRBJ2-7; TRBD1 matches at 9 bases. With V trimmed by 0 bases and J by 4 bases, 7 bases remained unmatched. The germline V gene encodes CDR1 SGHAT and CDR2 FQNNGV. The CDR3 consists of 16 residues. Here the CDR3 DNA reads TGTGCCAGCAGCTTAGATCTGGGACAGGGAGGATACGAGCAGTACTTC. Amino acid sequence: CASSLDLGQGGYEQYF.

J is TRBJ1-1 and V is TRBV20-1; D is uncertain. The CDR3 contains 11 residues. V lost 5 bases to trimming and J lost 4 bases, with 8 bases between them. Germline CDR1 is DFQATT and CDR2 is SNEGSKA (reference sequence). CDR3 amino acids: CSAPIATEAFF. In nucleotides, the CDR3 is TGCAGTGCTCCTATAGCCACTGAAGCTTTCTTT.

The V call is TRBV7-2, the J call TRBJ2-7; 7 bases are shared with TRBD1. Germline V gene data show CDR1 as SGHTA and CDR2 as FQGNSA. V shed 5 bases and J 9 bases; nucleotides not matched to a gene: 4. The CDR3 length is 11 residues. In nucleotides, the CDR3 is TGTGCCAGCAGCCAGGGGGTCTGGCAGTACTTC. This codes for CASSQGVWQYF.

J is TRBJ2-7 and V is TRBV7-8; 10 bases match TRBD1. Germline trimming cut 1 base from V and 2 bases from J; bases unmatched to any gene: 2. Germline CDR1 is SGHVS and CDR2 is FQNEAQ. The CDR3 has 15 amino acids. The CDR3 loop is CASSLVGQGAYEQYF. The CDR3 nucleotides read TGTGCCAGCAGCTTAGTAGGACAGGGGGCCTACGAGCAGTACTTC.

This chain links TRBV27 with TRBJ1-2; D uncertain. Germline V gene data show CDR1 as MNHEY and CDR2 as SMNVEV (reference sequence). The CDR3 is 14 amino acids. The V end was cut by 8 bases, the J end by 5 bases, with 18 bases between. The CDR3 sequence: CASAPGTGSYGYTF. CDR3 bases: TGTGCCAGCGCGCCCGGCACCGGGTCTTATGGCTACACCTTC.

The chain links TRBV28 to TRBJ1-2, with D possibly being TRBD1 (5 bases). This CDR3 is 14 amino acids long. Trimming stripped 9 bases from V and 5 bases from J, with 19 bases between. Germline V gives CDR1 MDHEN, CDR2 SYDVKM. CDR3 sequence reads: CASVGGGKYYGYTF. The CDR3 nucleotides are TGTGCCAGTGTGGGGGGAGGGAAATATTATGGCTACACCTTC.

CDR3 sequence reads: CASSDLGGTYTEAFF. For the CDR3, the DNA is TGTGCCAGCAGCGACCTTGGGGGCACCTACACTGAAGCTTTCTTT. This chain joins TRBV9 and TRBJ1-1, with D tentatively TRBD1 (6 bases). V was clipped by 3 bases and J by 3 bases, with 15 bases between them. CDR3 length: 15 amino acids. Germline assignment: CDR1 SGDLS and CDR2 YYNGEE.

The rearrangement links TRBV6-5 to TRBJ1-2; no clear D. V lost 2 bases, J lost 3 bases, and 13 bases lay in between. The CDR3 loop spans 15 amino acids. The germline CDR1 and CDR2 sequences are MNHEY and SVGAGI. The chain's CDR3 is CASSYGQNFDYGYTF. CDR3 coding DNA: TGTGCCAGCAGTTACGGGCAGAACTTTGACTATGGCTACACCTTC.

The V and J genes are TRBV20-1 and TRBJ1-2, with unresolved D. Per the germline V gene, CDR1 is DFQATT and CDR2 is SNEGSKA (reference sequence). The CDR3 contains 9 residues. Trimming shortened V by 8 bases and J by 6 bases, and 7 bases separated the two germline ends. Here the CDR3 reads CSYDNGYTF. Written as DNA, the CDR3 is TGCAGTTATGACAATGGCTACACCTTC.

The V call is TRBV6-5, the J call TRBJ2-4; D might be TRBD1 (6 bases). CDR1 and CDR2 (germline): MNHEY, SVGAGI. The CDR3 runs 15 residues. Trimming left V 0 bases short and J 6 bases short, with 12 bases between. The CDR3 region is CASSYSDRDLNIQYF. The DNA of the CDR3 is TGTGCCAGCAGTTACTCGGACAGAGATTTAAACATTCAGTACTTC.

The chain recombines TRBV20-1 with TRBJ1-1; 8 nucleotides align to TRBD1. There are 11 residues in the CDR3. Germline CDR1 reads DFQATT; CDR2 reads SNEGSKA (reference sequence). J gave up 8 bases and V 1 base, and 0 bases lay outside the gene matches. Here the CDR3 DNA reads TGCAGTGCTAGAGGGACAGGGGAAGCTTTCTTT. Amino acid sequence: CSARGTGEAFF.